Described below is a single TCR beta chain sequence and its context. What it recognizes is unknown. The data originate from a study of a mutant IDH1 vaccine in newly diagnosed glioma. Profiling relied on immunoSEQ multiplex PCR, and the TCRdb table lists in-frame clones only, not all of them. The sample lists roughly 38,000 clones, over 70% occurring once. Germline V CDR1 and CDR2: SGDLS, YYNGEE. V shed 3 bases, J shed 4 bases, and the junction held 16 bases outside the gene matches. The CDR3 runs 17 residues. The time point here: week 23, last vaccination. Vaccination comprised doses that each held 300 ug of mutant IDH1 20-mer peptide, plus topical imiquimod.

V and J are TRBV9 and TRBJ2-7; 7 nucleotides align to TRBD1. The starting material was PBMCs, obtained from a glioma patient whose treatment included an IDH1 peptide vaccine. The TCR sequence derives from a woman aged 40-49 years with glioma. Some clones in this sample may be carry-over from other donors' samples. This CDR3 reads CASSGTLGDSPLYEQYF. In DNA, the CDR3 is TGTGCCAGCAGCGGAACGCTTGGGGACAGCCCTCTATACGAGCAGTACTTC. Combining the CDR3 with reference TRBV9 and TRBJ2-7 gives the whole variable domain DSGVTQTPKHLITATGQRVTLRCSPRSGDLSVYWYQQSLDQGLQFLIQYYNGEERAKGNILERFSAQQFPDLHSELNLSSLELGDSALYFCASSGTLGDSPLYEQYFGPGTRLTVT.